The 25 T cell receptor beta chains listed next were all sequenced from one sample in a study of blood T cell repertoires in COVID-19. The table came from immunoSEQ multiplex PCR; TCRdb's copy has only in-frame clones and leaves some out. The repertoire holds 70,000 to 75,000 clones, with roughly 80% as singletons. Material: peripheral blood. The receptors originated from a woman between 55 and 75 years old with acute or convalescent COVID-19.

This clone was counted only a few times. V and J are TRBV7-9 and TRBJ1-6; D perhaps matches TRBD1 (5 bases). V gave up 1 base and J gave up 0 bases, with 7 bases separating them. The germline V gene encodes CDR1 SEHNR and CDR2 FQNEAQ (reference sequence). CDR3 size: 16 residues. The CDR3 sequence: CASSLGQSSYNSPLHF. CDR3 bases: TGTGCCAGCAGCTTAGGACAGAGCTCCTATAATTCACCCCTCCACTTT.

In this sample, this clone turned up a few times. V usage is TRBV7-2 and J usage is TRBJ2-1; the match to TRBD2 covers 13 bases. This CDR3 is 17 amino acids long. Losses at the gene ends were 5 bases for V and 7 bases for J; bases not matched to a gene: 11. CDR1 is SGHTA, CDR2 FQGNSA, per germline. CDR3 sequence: CASSAGLAGETRNEQFF. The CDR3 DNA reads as TGTGCCAGCAGCGCCGGACTAGCGGGAGAAACAAGGAATGAGCAGTTCTTC.

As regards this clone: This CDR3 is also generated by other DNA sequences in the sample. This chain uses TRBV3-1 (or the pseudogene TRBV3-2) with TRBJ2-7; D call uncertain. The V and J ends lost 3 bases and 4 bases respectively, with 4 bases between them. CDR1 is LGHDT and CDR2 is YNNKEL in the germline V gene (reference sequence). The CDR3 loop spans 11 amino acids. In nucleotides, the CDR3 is TGTGCCAGCAGCCACATTTACGAGCAGTACTTC. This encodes CASSHIYEQYF.

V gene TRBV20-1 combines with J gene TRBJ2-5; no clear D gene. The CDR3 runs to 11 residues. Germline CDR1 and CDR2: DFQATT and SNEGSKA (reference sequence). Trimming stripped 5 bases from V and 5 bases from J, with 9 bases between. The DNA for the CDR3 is TGCAGTGCTGTTAGGCGGGAGACCCAGTACTTC. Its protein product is CSAVRRETQYF.

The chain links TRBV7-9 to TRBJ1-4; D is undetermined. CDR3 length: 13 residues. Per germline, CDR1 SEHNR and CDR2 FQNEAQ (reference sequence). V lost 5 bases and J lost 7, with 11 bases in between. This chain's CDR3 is CASSRDGIEKLFF. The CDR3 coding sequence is TGTGCCAGCAGCCGGGATGGGATTGAAAAACTGTTTTTT.

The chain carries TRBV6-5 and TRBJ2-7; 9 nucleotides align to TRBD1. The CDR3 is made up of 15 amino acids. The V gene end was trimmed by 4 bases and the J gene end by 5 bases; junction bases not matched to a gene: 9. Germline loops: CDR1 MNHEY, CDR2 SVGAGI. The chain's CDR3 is CASSFTGTGSNEQYF. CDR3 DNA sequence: TGTGCCAGCAGTTTTACCGGGACAGGGAGTAACGAGCAGTACTTC.

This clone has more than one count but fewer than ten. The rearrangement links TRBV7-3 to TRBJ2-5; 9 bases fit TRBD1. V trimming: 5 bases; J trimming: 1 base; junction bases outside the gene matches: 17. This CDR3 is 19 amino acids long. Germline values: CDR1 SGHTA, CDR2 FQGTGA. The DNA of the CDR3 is TGTGCCAGCAGCCCCACAGGGGGCTCGCCGGGGCTCGCCCAAGAGACCCAGTACTTC. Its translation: CASSPTGGSPGLAQETQYF.

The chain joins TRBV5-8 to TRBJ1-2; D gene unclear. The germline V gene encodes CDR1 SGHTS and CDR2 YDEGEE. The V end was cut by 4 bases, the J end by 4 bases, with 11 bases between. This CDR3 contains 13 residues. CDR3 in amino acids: CASSRQAFYGYTF. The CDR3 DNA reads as TGTGCCAGCAGCCGGCAGGCGTTCTATGGCTACACCTTC.

The CDR3 DNA is TGTGCCAGCAGCGTAGCCCAGGGGGCGAATTCACCCCTCCACTTT. It translates to CASSVAQGANSPLHF. The rearrangement links TRBV9 to TRBJ1-6; 8 positions agree with TRBD1. In germline, CDR1 is SGDLS, CDR2 YYNGEE. The CDR3 spans 15 residues. With V trimmed by 0 bases and J by 7 bases, 3 bases remained unmatched.

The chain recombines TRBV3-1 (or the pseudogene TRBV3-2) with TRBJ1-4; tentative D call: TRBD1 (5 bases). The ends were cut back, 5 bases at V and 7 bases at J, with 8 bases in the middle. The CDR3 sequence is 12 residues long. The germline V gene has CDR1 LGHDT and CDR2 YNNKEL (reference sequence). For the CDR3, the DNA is TGTGCCAGCAGCTGGCAGGGTGAAAAACTGTTTTTT. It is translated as CASSWQGEKLFF.

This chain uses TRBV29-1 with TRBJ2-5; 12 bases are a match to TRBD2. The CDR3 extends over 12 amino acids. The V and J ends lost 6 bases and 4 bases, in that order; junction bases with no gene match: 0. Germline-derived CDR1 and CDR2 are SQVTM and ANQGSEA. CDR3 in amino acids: CSVGLAGETQYF. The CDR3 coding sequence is TGCAGCGTGGGACTAGCGGGAGAGACCCAGTACTTC.

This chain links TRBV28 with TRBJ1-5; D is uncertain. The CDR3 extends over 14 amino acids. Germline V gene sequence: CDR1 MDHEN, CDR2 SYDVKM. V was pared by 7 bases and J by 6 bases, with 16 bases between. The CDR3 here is CASITQSGSQPQHF. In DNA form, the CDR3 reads TGTGCCAGCATCACCCAGAGCGGTTCTCAGCCCCAGCATTTT. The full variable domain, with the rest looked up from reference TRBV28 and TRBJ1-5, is DVKVTQSSRYLVKRTGEKVFLECVQDMDHENMFWYRQDPGLGLRLIYFSYDVKMKEKGDIPEGYSVSREKKERFSLILESASTNQTSMYLCASITQSGSQPQHFGDGTRLSIL.

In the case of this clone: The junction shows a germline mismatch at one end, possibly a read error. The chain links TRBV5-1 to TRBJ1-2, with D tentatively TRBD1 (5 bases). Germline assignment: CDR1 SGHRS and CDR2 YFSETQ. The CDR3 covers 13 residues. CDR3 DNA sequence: TGCGCCAGCAGCTCGCAGACAGAGCGTTTATCACACTTC. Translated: CASSSQTERLSHF.

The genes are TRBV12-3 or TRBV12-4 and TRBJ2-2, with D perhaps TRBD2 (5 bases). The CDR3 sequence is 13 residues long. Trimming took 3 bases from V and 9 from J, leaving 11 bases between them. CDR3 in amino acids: CASSFKAGRELFF. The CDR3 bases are TGTGCCAGCAGTTTTAAGGCGGGCAGGGAGCTGTTTTTT.

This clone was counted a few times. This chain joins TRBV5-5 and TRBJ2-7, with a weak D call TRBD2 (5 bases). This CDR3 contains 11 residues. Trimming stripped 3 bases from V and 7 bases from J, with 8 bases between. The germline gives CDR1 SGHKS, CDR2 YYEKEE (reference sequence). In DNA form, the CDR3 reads TGTGCCAGCAGCTACACTAGGGAGCAGTACTTC. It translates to CASSYTREQYF.

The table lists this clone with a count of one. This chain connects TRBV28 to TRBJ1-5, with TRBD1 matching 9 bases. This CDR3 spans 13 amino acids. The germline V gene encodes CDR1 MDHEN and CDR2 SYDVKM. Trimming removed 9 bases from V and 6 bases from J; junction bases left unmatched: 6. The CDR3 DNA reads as TGTGCCAGTAAGGGACAGGGAATTCAGCCCCAGCATTTT. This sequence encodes CASKGQGIQPQHF.

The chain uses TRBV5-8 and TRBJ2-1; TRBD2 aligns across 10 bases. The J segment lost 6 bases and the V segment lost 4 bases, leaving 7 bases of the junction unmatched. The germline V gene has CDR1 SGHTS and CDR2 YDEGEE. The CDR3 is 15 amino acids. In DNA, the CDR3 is TGTGCCAGCAGCGCACTAGCGGGAAGGGCCAATGAGCAGTTCTTC. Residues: CASSALAGRANEQFF.

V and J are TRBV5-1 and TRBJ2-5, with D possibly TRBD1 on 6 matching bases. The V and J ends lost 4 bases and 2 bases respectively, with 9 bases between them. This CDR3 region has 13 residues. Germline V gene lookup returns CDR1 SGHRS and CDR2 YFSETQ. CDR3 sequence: CASSKGTQETQYF. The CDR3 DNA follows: TGCGCCAGCAGCAAGGGGACACAAGAGACCCAGTACTTC.

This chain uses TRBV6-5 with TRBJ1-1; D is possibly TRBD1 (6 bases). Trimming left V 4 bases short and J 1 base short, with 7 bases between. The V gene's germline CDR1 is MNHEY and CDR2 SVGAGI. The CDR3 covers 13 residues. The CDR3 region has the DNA TGTGCCAGCAGTTGGGGACAGAACACTGAAGCTTTCTTT. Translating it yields CASSWGQNTEAFF.

The CDR3 is CASSLGTGNQPQHF. The CDR3 bases are TGCGCCAGCAGCTTGGGGACGGGGAATCAGCCCCAGCATTTT. V usage is TRBV5-1 and J usage is TRBJ1-5; D gene unclear. The CDR3 spans 14 residues. Trimming took off 0 bases at V and 4 bases at J, with 8 bases between the two ends. Germline V gene lookup returns CDR1 SGHRS and CDR2 YFSETQ.

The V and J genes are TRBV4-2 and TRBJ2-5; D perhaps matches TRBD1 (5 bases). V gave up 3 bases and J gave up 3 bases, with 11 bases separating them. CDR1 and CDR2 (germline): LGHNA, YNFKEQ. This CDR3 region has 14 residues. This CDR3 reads CASSQKQAEETQYF. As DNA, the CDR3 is TGTGCCAGCAGCCAGAAACAGGCTGAAGAGACCCAGTACTTC.

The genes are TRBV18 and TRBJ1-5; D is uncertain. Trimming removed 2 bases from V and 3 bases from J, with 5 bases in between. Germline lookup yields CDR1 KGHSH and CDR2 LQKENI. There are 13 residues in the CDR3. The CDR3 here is CASSPELNQPQHF. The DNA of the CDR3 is TGTGCCAGCTCACCAGAGCTCAATCAGCCCCAGCATTTT.

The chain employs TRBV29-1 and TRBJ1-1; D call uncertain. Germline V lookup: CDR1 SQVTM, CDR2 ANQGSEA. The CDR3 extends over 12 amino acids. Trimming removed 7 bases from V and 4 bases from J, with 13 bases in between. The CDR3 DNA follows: TGCAGCGCCACCGACCCGGGCACTGAAGCTTTCTTT. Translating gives CSATDPGTEAFF.

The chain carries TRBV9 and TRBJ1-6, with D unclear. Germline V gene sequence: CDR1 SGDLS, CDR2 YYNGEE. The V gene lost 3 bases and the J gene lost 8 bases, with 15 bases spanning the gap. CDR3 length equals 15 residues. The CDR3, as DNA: TGTGCCAGCAGCGCCAGAGGGTATTCGGATTCACCCCTCCACTTT. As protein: CASSARGYSDSPLHF.

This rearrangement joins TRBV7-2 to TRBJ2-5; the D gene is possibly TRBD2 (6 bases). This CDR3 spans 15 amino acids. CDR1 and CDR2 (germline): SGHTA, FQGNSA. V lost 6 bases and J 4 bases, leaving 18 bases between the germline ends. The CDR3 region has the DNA TGTGCCAGCAGGCGAATCGGGGGAGGTGGAGAGACCCAGTACTTC. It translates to CASRRIGGGGETQYF.